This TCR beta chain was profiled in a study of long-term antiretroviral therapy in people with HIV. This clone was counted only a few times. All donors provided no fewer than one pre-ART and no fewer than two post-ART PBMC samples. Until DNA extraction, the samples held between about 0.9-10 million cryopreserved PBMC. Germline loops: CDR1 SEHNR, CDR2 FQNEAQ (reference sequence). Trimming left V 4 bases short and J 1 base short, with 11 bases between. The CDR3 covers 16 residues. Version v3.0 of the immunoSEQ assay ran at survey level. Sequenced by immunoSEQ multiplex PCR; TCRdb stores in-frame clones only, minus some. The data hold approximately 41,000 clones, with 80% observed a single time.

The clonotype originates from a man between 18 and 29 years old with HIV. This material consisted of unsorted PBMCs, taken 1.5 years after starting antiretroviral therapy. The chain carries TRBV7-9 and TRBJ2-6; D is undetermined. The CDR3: CASSSKLGSGANVLTF. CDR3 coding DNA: TGTGCCAGCAGCTCAAAACTTGGGTCTGGGGCCAACGTCCTGACTTTC.